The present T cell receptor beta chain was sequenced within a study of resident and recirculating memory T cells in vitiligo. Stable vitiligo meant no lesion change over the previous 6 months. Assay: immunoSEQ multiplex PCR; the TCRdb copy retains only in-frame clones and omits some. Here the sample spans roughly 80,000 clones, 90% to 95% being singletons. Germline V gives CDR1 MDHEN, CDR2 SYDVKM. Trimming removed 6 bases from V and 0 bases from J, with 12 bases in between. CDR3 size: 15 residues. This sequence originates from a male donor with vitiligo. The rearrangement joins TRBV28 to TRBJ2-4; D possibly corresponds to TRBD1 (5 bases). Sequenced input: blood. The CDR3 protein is CASSLDRLAKNIQYF. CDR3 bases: TGTGCCAGCAGCCTCGACAGATTAGCCAAAAACATTCAGTACTTC.